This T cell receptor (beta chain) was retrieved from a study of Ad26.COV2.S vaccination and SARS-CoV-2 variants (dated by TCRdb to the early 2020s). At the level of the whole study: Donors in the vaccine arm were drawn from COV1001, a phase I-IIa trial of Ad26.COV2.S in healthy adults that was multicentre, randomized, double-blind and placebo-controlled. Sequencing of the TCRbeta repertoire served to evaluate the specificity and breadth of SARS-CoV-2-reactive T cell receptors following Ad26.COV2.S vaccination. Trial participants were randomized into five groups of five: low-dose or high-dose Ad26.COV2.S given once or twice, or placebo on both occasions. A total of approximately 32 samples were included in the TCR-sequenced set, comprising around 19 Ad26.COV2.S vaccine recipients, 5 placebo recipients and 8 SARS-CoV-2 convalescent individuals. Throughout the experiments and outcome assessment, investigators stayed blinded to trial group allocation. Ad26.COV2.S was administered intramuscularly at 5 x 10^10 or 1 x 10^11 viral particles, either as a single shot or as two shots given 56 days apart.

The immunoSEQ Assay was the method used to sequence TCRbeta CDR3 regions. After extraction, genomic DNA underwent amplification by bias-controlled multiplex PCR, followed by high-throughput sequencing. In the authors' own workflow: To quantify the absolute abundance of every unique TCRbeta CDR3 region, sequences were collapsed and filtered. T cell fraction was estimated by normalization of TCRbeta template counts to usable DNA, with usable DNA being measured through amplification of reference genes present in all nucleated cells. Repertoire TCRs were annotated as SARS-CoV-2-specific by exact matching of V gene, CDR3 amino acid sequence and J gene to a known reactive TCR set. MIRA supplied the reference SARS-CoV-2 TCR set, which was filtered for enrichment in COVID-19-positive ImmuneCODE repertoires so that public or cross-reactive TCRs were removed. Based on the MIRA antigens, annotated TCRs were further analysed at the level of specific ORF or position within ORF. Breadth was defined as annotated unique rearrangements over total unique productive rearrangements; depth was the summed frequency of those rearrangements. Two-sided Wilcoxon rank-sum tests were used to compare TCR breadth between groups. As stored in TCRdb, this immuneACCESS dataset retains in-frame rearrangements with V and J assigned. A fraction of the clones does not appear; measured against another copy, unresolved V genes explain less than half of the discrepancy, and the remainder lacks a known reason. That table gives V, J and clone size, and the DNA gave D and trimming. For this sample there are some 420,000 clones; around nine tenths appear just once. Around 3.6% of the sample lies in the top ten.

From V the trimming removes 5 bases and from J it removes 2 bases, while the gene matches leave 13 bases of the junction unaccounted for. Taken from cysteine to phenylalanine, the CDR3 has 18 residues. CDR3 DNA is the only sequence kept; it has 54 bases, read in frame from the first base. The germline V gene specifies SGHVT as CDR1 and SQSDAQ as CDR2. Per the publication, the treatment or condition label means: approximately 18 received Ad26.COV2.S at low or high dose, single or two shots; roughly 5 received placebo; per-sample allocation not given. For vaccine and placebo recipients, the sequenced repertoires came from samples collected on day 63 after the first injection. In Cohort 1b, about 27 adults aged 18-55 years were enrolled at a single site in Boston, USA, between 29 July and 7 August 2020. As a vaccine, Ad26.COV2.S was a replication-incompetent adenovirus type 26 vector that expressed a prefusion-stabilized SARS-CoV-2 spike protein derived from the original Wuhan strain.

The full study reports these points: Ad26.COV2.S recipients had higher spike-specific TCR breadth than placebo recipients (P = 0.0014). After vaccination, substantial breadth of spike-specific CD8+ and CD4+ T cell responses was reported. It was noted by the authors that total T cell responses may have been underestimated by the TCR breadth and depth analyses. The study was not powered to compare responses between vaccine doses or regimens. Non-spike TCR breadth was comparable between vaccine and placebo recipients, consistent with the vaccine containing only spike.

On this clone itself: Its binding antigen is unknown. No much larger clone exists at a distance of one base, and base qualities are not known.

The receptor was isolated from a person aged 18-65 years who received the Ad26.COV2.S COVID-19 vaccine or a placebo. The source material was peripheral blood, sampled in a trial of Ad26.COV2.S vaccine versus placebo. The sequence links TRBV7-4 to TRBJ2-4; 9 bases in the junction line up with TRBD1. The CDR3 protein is CASSAIVGQGISKNIQYF. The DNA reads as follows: TGTGCCAGCAGCGCTATCGTCGGACAGGGGATATCCAAAAACATTCAGTACTTC.